These 10 T cell receptor beta chains originate from one sample sequenced in a study of blood T cell repertoires in COVID-19. Profiling relied on immunoSEQ multiplex PCR, and the TCRdb table lists in-frame clones only, not all of them. Of approximately 35,000 clones in the sample, about four fifths are singletons; the top ten hold approximately 36%. What was sequenced was peripheral blood. The receptors stem from a man of 80 years or more with acute or convalescent COVID-19.

This clone was counted only a few times. The genes are TRBV12-5 and TRBJ1-1; TRBD1 agrees at 9 bases. With V trimmed by 2 bases and J by 8 bases, 12 bases remained unmatched. The CDR3 extends over 16 amino acids. Germline CDR1 and CDR2: LGHNT and FRNRAP. CDR3 protein: CASGLWSSSQGAEAFF. CDR3 coding DNA: TGTGCTAGTGGTTTGTGGAGCTCTTCACAGGGGGCAGAAGCTTTCTTT.

The chain is built from TRBV7-9 and TRBJ1-2, with TRBD1 matching over 10 bases. V shed 7 bases, J shed 8 bases, and the junction held 7 bases outside the gene matches. This CDR3 is 13 amino acids long. Germline CDR1 is SEHNR and CDR2 is FQNEAQ (reference sequence). The CDR3 loop reads CASTFRDRGGYTF. CDR3 coding DNA: TGTGCCAGCACCTTCCGGGACAGGGGAGGCTACACCTTC.

This clone was counted many times. The CDR3 nucleotides are TGTGCCAGCAGTTGGGACAGGGATAATTCACCCCTCCACTTT. It yields the protein CASSWDRDNSPLHF. The V gene is TRBV25-1, the J gene TRBJ1-6; 9 nucleotides align to TRBD1. Germline V gene lookup returns CDR1 MGHDK and CDR2 SYGVNS. This CDR3 has 14 amino acids. J lost 5 bases, V lost 5 bases, and 1 base had no gene match. Filled out from reference TRBV25-1 and TRBJ1-6, the complete variable domain reads EADIYQTPRYLVIGTGKKITLECSQTMGHDKMYWYQQDPGMELHLIHYSYGVNSTEKGDLSSESTVSRIRTEHFPLTLESARPSHTSQYLCASSWDRDNSPLHFGNGTRLTVT.

The V and J genes are TRBV30 and TRBJ2-7; 8 bases map to TRBD2. The CDR3 is 14 amino acids. Germline values: CDR1 GTSNPN, CDR2 SVGIG (reference sequence). V shed 3 bases and J 10 bases; nucleotides not matched to a gene: 14. For the CDR3, the DNA is TGTGCCTGGAGCCCGGGGGGGCCGGAGAGCAATCAGTACTTC. It yields the protein CAWSPGGPESNQYF.

This chain uses TRBV11-3 with TRBJ2-5; 10 positions agree with TRBD2. This CDR3 is built from 15 residues. Losses at the gene ends were 5 bases for V and 5 bases for J; bases not matched to a gene: 8. CDR1 SGHNT and CDR2 YENEEA come from the germline V gene. The DNA for the CDR3 is TGTGCCAGCAGCCCCGGGACTAGCGTAGGGGAGACCCAGTACTTC. It translates to CASSPGTSVGETQYF.

V usage is TRBV4-2 and J usage is TRBJ2-6; the D is unclear. This CDR3 spans 17 amino acids. The V gene's germline CDR1 is LGHNA and CDR2 YNFKEQ. Trimming left V 7 bases short and J 2 bases short, with 18 bases between. The CDR3 DNA sequence: TGTGCCAGCACCCCAGGAAAGGCAAGTGCTGGGGCCAACGTCCTGACTTTC. Translated, it gives CASTPGKASAGANVLTF.

This CDR3 reads CASSPTSGGDTQYF. CDR3 nucleotide sequence: TGTGCCAGCAGCCCAACTAGCGGCGGCGACACGCAGTATTTT. The rearrangement uses TRBV7-9 and TRBJ2-3, with 8 bases fitting TRBD2. The CDR3 contains 14 residues. With V trimmed by 5 bases and J by 9 bases, 10 bases remained unmatched. Per germline, CDR1 SEHNR and CDR2 FQNEAQ (reference sequence).

The chain recombines TRBV4-2 with TRBJ1-6; 7 nucleotides agree with TRBD1. The CDR3 runs 18 residues. Germline V gene lookup returns CDR1 LGHNA and CDR2 YNFKEQ. Trimming removed 1 base from V and 8 bases from J; junction bases left unmatched: 14. CDR3 DNA: TGTGCCAGCAGCCAAGGACCGGGACAGAAAAACTTAGATTCACCCCTCCACTTT. Encoded protein: CASSQGPGQKNLDSPLHF.

In this sample, this clone turned up a few times. The chain is built from TRBV5-5 and TRBJ1-5; maybe TRBD1 (6 bases). The CDR3 has 13 amino acids. V was clipped by 1 base and J by 6 bases, with 8 bases between them. Germline CDR1 is SGHKS and CDR2 is YYEKEE (reference sequence). The CDR3 DNA reads as TGTGCCAGCAGCTTGACCAGGGGTCAGCCCCAGCATTTT. It encodes CASSLTRGQPQHF.

The chain joins TRBV6-5 to TRBJ2-3; 7 bases are a match to TRBD1. The trim removed 7 bases at V and 3 bases at J, leaving 7 bases unmatched. The germline V gene has CDR1 MNHEY and CDR2 SVGAGI. CDR3 length: 14 residues. This CDR3 reads CASTYPGGTDTQYF. The DNA for the CDR3 is TGTGCCAGCACCTACCCAGGGGGAACAGATACGCAGTATTTT.